This T cell receptor beta chain was profiled in a study of CD8 T cells in ankylosing spondylitis. There are many counts of this clonotype. TCRdb used MiXCR to reprocess the 5' RACE reads, holding one entry per CDR3 protein. The sample contains fewer than 250,000 distinct CDR3 sequences, about 10% of which appear only once. There are 13 residues in the CDR3. Trimming at V came to 7 bases and at J to 4 bases, leaving 7 bases not matched to a gene. The germline CDR1 and CDR2 sequences are SGHAT and FQDESV (reference sequence). The sample comprised blood, either unsorted or a sorted T cell fraction (not recorded which). The rearrangement joins TRBV11-1 to TRBJ2-7; 7 nucleotides match TRBD2. This clonotype originated in a male donor with ankylosing spondylitis or in good health (not recorded which). The DNA of the CDR3 is TGTGCCAGCACCGAAAGGCGGGGGTACGAGCAGTACTTC. Its translation: CASTERRGYEQYF.